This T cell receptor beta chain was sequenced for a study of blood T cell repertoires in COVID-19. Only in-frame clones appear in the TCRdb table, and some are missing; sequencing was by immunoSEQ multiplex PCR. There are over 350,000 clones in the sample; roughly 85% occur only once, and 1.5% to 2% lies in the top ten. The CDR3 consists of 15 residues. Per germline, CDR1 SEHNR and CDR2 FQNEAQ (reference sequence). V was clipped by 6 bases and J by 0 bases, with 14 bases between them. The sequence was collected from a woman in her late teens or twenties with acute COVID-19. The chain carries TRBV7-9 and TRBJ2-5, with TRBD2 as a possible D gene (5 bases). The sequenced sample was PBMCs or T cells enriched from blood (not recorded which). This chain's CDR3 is CASRYTLGDQETQYF. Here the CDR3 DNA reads TGTGCCAGCAGATATACGCTGGGAGACCAAGAGACCCAGTACTTC.